A single sample gave rise to the 11 T cell receptor beta chains below, sequenced in a study of technical replicates of blood from a few donors. Assay: immunoSEQ multiplex PCR; the TCRdb copy retains only in-frame clones and omits some. The sample carries about 80,000 clones, approximately 97% recorded once. The sample comprised T cells isolated from PBMCs. Receptors were obtained from a human donor in good health.

The V and J genes are TRBV7-8 and TRBJ1-4; no definite D call. CDR1 and CDR2 from the germline V gene are SGHVS and FQNEAQ. The CDR3 consists of 15 residues. Between the trimmed V and J ends, which lost 1 base and 5 bases, there was a span of 11 bases. The CDR3 loop reads CASSLGYGVNEKLFF. CDR3 DNA: TGTGCCAGCAGCTTAGGTTATGGAGTAAATGAAAAACTGTTTTTT.

This clone was recorded only once. The gene calls are TRBV2 and TRBJ2-1; D not resolved. The germline V and J ends were trimmed by 3 bases and 2 bases, with 8 bases remaining between them. This CDR3 is built from 14 residues. Germline V gene lookup returns CDR1 SNHLY and CDR2 FYNNEI. The CDR3 here is CASSDTETYNEQFF. The CDR3 nucleotides are TGTGCCAGCAGTGATACAGAAACCTACAATGAGCAGTTCTTC. The full variable domain, completed using reference TRBV2 and TRBJ2-1, is EPEVTQTPSHQVTQMGQEVILRCVPISNHLYFYWYRQILGQKVEFLVSFYNNEISEKSEIFDDQFSVERPDGSNFTLKIRSTKLEDSAMYFCASSDTETYNEQFFGPGTRLTVL.

The chain joins TRBV6-1 to TRBJ2-2; TRBD1 matches 10 bases. This CDR3 has 15 residues. V gave up 3 bases and J gave up 6 bases; unmatched junction bases: 4. Germline CDR1 reads MNHNS; CDR2 reads SASEGT. The CDR3: CASSEWTGGPGELFF. The CDR3 region has the DNA TGTGCCAGCAGTGAGTGGACAGGGGGTCCCGGGGAGCTGTTTTTT.

The chain has TRBV7-9 and TRBJ2-1, with 9 bases aligning to TRBD2. The CDR3 extends over 12 amino acids. CDR1 is SEHNR, CDR2 FQNEAQ, per germline (reference sequence). Trimming at V came to 5 bases and at J to 13 bases, leaving 6 bases not matched to a gene. DNA for the CDR3: TGTGCCAGCAGCCCCCCCCTAGCGGGACAGTTCTTC. This gives the protein CASSPPLAGQFF.

This clone was picked up one time. The chain recombines TRBV9 with TRBJ2-7; 8 bases agree with TRBD2. Germline V gene data show CDR1 as SGDLS and CDR2 as YYNGEE. Trimming took 0 bases from V and 4 from J; bases not matched to a gene: 12. The CDR3 contains 17 residues. The CDR3 nucleotides read TGTGCCAGCAGCGTAGGAGGCGGGACTAGTGTTTCTTACGAGCAGTACTTC. Translated: CASSVGGGTSVSYEQYF.

This clone was seen just once. The chain is built from TRBV4-2 and TRBJ1-4; a possible D gene is TRBD1 (5 bases). Germline CDR1 and CDR2: LGHNA and YNFKEQ. Trimming took 0 bases from V and 4 from J, leaving 9 bases between them. CDR3 length: 15 residues. In DNA, the CDR3 is TGTGCCAGCAGCCAAGAGGGGCTCAATAATGAAAAACTGTTTTTT. This sequence encodes CASSQEGLNNEKLFF.

This chain joins TRBV7-2 and TRBJ1-2; D may be TRBD1 (5 bases). Germline V CDR1 and CDR2: SGHTA, FQGNSA. The CDR3 length is 16 residues. Trimming cost V 5 bases and J 4 bases, with 20 bases left between them. In DNA, the CDR3 is TGTGCCAGCAGCCCCAAGGGCCGTTGGGGGGGCTATGGCTACACCTTC. Protein product: CASSPKGRWGGYGYTF.

The chain combines TRBV5-4 with TRBJ1-2, with 9 bases aligning to TRBD1. Trimming took 2 bases from V and 4 from J; bases not matched to a gene: 6. Germline V CDR1 and CDR2: SGHNT, YYREEE (reference sequence). The CDR3 runs 15 residues. CDR3 sequence (DNA): TGTGCCAGCAGCTTTTGGGACAGGGACTCCTATGGCTACACCTTC. It encodes CASSFWDRDSYGYTF.

CDR3: CASRLAGAYYEQYF. CDR3 nucleotides: TGTGCCAGCAGACTAGCGGGAGCTTACTACGAGCAGTACTTC. The chain carries TRBV6-5 and TRBJ2-7, with 11 bases identical to TRBD2. V lost 6 bases, J lost 3 bases, and 4 bases stayed unmatched. This CDR3 has 14 amino acids. The germline V gene has CDR1 MNHEY and CDR2 SVGAGI.

The chain couples TRBV15 to TRBJ2-5, with 8 positions matching TRBD1. The trim removed 0 bases at V and 5 bases at J, leaving 11 bases unmatched. The germline CDR1 and CDR2 sequences are LNHNV and YYDKDF (reference sequence). The CDR3 is 17 residues long. In DNA, the CDR3 is TGTGCCACCAGCAGAGATTTGCCGTCGACAGGGGTTGAGACCCAGTACTTC. Its protein product is CATSRDLPSTGVETQYF.

The genes are TRBV7-6 and TRBJ2-3, with 9 bases fitting TRBD2. This CDR3 spans 18 amino acids. Germline lookup yields CDR1 SGHVS and CDR2 FNYEAQ. The V and J ends lost 2 bases and 6 bases, in that order; junction bases with no gene match: 15. CDR3 coding DNA: TGTGCCAGCAGCTTAAGGATTTCGCAGCGGGAGGATGCGGATACGCAGTATTTT. Amino acid sequence: CASSLRISQREDADTQYF.